Listed below are T cell receptor beta chains from one sample, sequenced in a study of blood T cell repertoires in COVID-19. Profiling relied on immunoSEQ multiplex PCR, and the TCRdb table lists in-frame clones only, not all of them. The table includes over 200,000 clones, over 75% detected once. Sequenced: PBMCs or T cells enriched from blood (not recorded which). These receptors were obtained from a man younger than 30 who had recovered from COVID-19. The CDR3 runs from the conserved cysteine through the conserved F or W.

>TRBJ2-4|17|TRBV4-2
CASSQTLRREEVNIQYF
>TRBJ1-3|15|TRBV7-2
CASSAGRNSGNTIYF
>TRBJ2-3|12|TRBV11-2
CASSFIANTQYF
>TRBJ2-1|15|TRBV11-3
CASSLAGAFRNEQFF
>TRBJ1-2|14|TRBV5-6
CASSSLAGEDGYTF
>TRBJ2-1|15|TRBV6-4
CASSVISSRYNEQFF
>TRBJ2-2|12|TRBV27
CASSGGTGELFF
>TRBJ1-2|14|TRBV5-1
CASSPGQTSYGYTF
>TRBJ2-1|15|TRBV5-1
CASSLVAGGINEQFF
>TRBJ1-4|15|TRBV3-1/TRBV3-2
CASSRYGGVNEKLFF
>TRBJ2-5|14|TRBV5-4
CASSLGQAQETQYF